This T cell receptor beta chain was found in a study of T cells after yellow fever vaccination. MiXCR, run by TCRdb on the 5' RACE reads, gives a single entry per CDR3 protein. The data show nearly 550,000 distinct CDR3 sequences, with roughly 21% seen just once and approximately 14% held by the top ten. General study results and limits: Within FACS-sorted repertoires, abundant clonotypes contaminating from the bulk population could be present. Weaker in magnitude, the secondary response showed a faster peak on day 5 versus 15.

On this clonotype itself: Its antigen is not identified.

The sequenced sample was PBMCs, obtained 15 days after the yellow fever booster vaccination. This sequence originates from a man aged 25 to 40 who received the YFV17D yellow fever vaccine.

As DNA, the CDR3 is TGCGCCAGCAGTGTGGACAGGGTATCTGGGGCCAACGTCCTGACTTTC. This translates into CASSVDRVSGANVLTF. This rearrangement joins TRBV5-1 to TRBJ2-6; TRBD1 aligns across 8 bases. Germline loops: CDR1 SGHRS, CDR2 YFSETQ. Unmatched junction bases numbered 5, after V lost 5 bases and J lost 1 base. The CDR3 has 16 amino acids.